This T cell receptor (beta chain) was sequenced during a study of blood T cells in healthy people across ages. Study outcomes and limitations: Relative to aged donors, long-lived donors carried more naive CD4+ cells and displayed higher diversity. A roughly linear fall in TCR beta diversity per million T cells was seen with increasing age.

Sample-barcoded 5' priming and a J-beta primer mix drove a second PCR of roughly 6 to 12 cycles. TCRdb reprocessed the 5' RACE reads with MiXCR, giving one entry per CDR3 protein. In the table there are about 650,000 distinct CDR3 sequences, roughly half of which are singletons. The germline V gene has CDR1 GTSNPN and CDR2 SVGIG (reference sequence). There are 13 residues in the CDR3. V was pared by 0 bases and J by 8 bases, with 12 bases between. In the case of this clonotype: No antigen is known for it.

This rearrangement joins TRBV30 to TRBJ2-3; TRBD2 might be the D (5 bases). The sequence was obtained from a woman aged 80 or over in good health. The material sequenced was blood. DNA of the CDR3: TGTGCCTGGAGTGTAGGTTTTGGAGGTACGCAGTATTTT. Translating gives CAWSVGFGGTQYF.